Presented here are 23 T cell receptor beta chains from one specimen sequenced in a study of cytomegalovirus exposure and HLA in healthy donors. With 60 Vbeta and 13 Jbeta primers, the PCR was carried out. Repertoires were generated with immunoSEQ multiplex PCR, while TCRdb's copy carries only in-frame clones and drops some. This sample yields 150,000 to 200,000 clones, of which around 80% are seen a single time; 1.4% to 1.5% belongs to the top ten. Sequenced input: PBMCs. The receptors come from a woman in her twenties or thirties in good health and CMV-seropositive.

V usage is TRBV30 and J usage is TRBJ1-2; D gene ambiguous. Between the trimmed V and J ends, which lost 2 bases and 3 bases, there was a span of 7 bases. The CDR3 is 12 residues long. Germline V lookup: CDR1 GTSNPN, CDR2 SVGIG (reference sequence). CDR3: CAWSFGDYGYTF. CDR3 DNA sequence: TGTGCCTGGAGTTTCGGGGACTATGGCTACACCTTC.

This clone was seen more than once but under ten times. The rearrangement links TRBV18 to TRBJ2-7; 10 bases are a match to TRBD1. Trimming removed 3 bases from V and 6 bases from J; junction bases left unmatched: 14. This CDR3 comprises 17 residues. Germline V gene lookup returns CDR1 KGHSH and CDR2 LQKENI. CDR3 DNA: TGTGCCAGCTCACCGGGGGCTCGGACAGGGGGTAGAGGCGAGCAGTACTTC. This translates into CASSPGARTGGRGEQYF.

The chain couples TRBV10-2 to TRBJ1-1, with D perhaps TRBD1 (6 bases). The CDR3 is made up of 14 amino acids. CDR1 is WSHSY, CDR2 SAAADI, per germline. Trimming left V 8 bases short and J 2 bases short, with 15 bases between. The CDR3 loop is CASLTGGANTEAFF. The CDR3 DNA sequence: TGCGCCAGCCTAACGGGGGGGGCCAACACTGAAGCTTTCTTT.

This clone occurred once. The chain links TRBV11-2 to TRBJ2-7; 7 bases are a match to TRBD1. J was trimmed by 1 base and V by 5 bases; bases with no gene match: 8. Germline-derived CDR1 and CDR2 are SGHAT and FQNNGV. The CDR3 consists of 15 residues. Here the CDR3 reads CASSRRRDRSYEQYF. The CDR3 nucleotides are TGTGCCAGCAGCAGACGCCGGGACAGATCCTACGAGCAGTACTTC.

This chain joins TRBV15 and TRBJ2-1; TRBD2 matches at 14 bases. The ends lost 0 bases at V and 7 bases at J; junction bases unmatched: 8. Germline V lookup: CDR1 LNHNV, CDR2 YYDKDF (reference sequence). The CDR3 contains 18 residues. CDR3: CATSRENPGTSGRNEQFF. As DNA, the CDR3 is TGTGCCACCAGCAGAGAAAACCCAGGGACTAGCGGGAGAAATGAGCAGTTCTTC.

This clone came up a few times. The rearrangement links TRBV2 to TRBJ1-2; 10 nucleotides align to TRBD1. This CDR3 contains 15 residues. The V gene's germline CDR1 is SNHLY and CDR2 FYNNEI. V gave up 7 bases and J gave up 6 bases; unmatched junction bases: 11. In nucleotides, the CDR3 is TGTGCCAGCACCCCTCTAGGGACAGGGGCGGATGGCTACACCTTC. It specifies CASTPLGTGADGYTF.

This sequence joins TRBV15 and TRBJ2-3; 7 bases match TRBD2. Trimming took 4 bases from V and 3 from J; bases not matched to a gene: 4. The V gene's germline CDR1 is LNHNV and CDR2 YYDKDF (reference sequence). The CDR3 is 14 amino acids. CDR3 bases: TGTGCCACCAGCAATCGACTAGCTACAGATACGCAGTATTTT. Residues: CATSNRLATDTQYF. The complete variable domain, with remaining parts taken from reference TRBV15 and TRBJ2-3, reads DAMVIQNPRYQVTQFGKPVTLSCSQTLNHNVMYWYQQKSSQAPKLLFHYYDKDFNNEADTPDNFQSRRPNTSFCFLDIRSPGLGDTAMYLCATSNRLATDTQYFGPGTRLTVL.

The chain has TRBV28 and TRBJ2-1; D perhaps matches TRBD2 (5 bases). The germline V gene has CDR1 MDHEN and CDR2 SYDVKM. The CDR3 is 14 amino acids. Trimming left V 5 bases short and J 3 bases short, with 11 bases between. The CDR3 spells CASSQLRDYNEQFF. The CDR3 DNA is TGTGCCAGCAGTCAACTCCGGGACTACAATGAGCAGTTCTTC.

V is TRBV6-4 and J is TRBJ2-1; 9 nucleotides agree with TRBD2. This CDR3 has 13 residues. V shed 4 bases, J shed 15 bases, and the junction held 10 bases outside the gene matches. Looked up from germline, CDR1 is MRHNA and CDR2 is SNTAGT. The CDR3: CASSVNSGGSPFF. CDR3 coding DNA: TGTGCCAGCAGTGTTAATAGCGGGGGTTCCCCGTTCTTC.

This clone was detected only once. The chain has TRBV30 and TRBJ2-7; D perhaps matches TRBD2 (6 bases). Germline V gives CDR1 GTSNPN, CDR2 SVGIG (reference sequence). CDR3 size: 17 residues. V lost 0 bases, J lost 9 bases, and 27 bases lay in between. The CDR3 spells CAWSVQGGRQYELVQYF. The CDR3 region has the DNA TGTGCCTGGAGTGTACAAGGAGGGAGACAATATGAGCTAGTGCAGTACTTC.

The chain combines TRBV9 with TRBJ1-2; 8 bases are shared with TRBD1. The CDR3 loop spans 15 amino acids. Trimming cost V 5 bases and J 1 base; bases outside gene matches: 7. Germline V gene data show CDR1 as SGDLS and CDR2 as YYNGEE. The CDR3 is CASSPPTGDNYGYTF. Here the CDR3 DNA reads TGTGCCAGCAGTCCCCCGACAGGGGATAACTATGGCTACACCTTC.

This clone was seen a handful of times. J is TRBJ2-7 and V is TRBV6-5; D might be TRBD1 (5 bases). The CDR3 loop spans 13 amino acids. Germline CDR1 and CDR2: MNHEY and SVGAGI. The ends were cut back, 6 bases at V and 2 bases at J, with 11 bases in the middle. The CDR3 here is CASSPGATYEQYF. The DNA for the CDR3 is TGTGCCAGCAGCCCTGGGGCTACCTACGAGCAGTACTTC.

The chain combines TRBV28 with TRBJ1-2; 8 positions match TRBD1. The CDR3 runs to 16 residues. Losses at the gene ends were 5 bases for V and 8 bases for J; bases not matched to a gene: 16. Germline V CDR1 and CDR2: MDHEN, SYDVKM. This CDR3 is CASSPQGAPVRRGYTF. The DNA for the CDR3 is TGTGCCAGCAGTCCCCAGGGGGCCCCCGTGAGGCGCGGCTACACCTTC.

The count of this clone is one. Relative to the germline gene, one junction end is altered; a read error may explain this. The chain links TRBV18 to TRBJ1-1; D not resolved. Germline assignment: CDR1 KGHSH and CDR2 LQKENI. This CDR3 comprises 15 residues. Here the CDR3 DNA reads TGTGCCAGTTCACCATCGGGATTTATGAACACTGAAGCTTTCTTT. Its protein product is CASSPSGFMNTEAFF. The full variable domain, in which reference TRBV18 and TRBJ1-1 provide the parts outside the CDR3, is NAGVMQNPRHLVRRRGQEARLRCSPMKGHSHVYWYRQLPEEGLKFMVYLQKENIIDESGMPKERFSAEFPKEGPSILRIQQVVRGDSAAYFCASSPSGFMNTEAFFGQGTRLTVV.

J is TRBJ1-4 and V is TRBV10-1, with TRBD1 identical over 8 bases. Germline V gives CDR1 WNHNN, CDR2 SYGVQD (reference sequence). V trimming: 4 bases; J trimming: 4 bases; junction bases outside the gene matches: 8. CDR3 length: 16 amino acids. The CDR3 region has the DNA TGCGCCAGCAGTGTGGGGACAGGCGGACTTAATGAAAAACTGTTTTTT. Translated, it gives CASSVGTGGLNEKLFF.

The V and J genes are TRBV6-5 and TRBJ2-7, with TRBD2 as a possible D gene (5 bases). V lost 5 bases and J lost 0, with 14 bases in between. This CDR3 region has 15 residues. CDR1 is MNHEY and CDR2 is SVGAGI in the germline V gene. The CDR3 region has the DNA TGTGCCAGCAGTGTTGAGCGGTGGATCTCCTACGAGCAGTACTTC. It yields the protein CASSVERWISYEQYF.

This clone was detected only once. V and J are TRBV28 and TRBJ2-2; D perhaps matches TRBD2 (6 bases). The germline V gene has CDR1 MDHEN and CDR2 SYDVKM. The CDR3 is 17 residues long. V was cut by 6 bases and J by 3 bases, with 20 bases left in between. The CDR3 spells CASSPRTASVDTGELFF. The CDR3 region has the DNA TGTGCCAGCAGCCCCAGGACGGCTAGCGTAGACACCGGGGAGCTGTTTTTT.

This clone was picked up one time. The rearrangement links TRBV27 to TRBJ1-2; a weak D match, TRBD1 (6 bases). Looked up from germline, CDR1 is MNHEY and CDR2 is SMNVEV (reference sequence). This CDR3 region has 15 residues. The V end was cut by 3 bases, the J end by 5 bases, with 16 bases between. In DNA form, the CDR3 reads TGTGCCAGCAGTTTGGGGGCGCATTTCTTTTATGGCTACACCTTC. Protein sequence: CASSLGAHFFYGYTF.

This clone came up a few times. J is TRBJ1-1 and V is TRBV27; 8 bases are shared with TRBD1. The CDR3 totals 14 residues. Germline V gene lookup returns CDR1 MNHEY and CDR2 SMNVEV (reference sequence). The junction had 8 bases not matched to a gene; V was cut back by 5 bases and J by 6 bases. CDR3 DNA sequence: TGTGCCAGCAGTCCGCCAGGGGGCATTTCTGAAGCTTTCTTT. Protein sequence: CASSPPGGISEAFF.

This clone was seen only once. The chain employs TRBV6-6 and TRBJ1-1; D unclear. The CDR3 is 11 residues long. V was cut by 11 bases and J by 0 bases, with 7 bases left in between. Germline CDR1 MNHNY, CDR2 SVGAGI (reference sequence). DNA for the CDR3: TGTGCCGCGGTGATGAACACTGAAGCTTTCTTT. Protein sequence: CAAVMNTEAFF.

The DNA for the CDR3 is TGTGCCAGCAGTCCTAACGGGGGGGACGGACGGAAAGCTTTCTTT. It codes for CASSPNGGDGRKAFF. This chain links TRBV6-5 with TRBJ1-1, with D possibly being TRBD1 (5 bases). The V gene's germline CDR1 is MNHEY and CDR2 SVGAGI. The CDR3 extends over 15 amino acids. Trimming shortened V by 5 bases and J by 9 bases, and 22 bases separated the two germline ends.

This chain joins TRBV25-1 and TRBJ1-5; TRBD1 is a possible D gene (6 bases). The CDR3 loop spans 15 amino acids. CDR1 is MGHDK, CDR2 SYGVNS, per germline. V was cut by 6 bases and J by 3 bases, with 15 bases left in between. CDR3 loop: CASRGGNRDNQPQHF. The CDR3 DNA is TGTGCCAGCAGGGGAGGGAACAGGGACAATCAGCCCCAGCATTTT.

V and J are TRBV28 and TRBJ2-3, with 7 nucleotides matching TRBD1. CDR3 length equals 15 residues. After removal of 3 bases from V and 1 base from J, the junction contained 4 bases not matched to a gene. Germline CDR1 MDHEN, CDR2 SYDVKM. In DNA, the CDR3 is TGTGCCAGCAGTTTCAGAACAGGGGGCACAGATACGCAGTATTTT. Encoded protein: CASSFRTGGTDTQYF.